The 20 T cell receptor beta chains reported below all come from one sample, sequenced in a study of radiation and T cells in renal cell carcinoma. Assay: immunoSEQ multiplex PCR; the TCRdb copy retains only in-frame clones and omits some. The table includes about 100,000 clones, approximately 80% detected once. Described time point: blood 4 weeks post-SBRT, at nephrectomy. Stated treatment: 15 Gy SBRT to primary tumor, nephrectomy 4 weeks later. This material consisted of blood, taken from a patient whose treatment included radiotherapy and nephrectomy. These receptors originate from a man aged 60 to 75 with renal cell carcinoma.

The rearrangement joins TRBV5-1 to TRBJ1-1; a possible D gene is TRBD1 (5 bases). The CDR3 is 13 amino acids. V lost 1 base to trimming and J lost 4 bases, with 8 bases between them. CDR1 SGHRS and CDR2 YFSETQ come from the germline V gene. The CDR3, as DNA: TGCGCCAGCAGCTTGACAGGTTTCACTGAAGCTTTCTTT. This encodes CASSLTGFTEAFF.

The rearrangement links TRBV6-5 to TRBJ2-3; no definite D call. The V gene's germline CDR1 is MNHEY and CDR2 SVGAGI. The germline V and J ends were trimmed by 6 bases and 1 base, with 14 bases remaining between them. The CDR3 is 15 amino acids. The CDR3 DNA sequence: TGTGCCAGCAGCCCCGGAAGCTACCGCACAGATACGCAGTATTTT. This encodes CASSPGSYRTDTQYF.

This chain uses TRBV28 with TRBJ2-1; 10 bases are a match to TRBD2. There are 14 residues in the CDR3. Per the germline V gene, CDR1 is MDHEN and CDR2 is SYDVKM. Trimming cost V 8 bases and J 4 bases; bases outside gene matches: 5. In DNA, the CDR3 is TGTGCCAGCTTACGAGCGGGAGGGTACAATGAGCAGTTCTTC. Residues: CASLRAGGYNEQFF.

The chain employs TRBV6-5 and TRBJ1-5, with a possible D match to TRBD1 (6 bases). Trimming removed 6 bases at V and 4 bases at J, with 16 bases between. CDR1 and CDR2 from the germline V gene are MNHEY and SVGAGI. The CDR3 has 15 residues. CDR3 in amino acids: CASSKGGEWNQPQHF. The CDR3 nucleotides read TGTGCCAGCAGCAAAGGGGGGGAATGGAATCAGCCCCAGCATTTT.

The V call is TRBV7-8, the J call TRBJ2-1; 7 bases agree with TRBD2. V was pared by 5 bases and J by 7 bases, with 11 bases of the junction left unmatched. The CDR3 spans 15 residues. CDR1 is SGHVS and CDR2 is FQNEAQ in the germline V gene. The CDR3 loop is CASSRTRPTSNEQFF. The DNA for the CDR3 is TGTGCCAGCAGCCGGACTAGGCCGACCTCGAATGAGCAGTTCTTC. Using reference TRBV7-8 and TRBJ2-1 for the parts outside the CDR3, the full variable domain is GAGVSQSPRYKVAKRGQDVALRCDPISGHVSLFWYQQALGQGPEFLTYFQNEAQLDKSGLPSDRFFAERPEGSVSTLKIQRTQQEDSAVYLCASSRTRPTSNEQFFGPGTRLTVL.

The DNA of the CDR3 is TGTGCCAGCAGCCAAGGGACAGATGGCTACACCTTC. It translates to CASSQGTDGYTF. The V call is TRBV16, the J call TRBJ1-2, with TRBD1 matching 7 bases. The CDR3 is 12 residues long. Looked up from germline, CDR1 is KGHSY and CDR2 is FQNENV. V lost 2 bases and J lost 6; bases outside the gene matches: 0.

The sample holds one count of this clone. J is TRBJ2-7 and V is TRBV18, with 9 bases identical to TRBD2. From germline, CDR1 is KGHSH and CDR2 LQKENI. The CDR3 has 14 residues. V trimming: 1 base; J trimming: 5 bases; junction bases outside the gene matches: 3. CDR3: CASSPQGTSNEQYF. Written as DNA, the CDR3 is TGTGCCAGCTCACCACAGGGGACTAGCAACGAGCAGTACTTC.

There are a few counts of this clone. At the DNA level, this CDR3 is encoded by other sequences in the same sample as well. J is TRBJ2-5 and V is TRBV18; the D is unclear. The CDR3 has 11 amino acids. With 3 bases removed from V and 2 bases from J, the gap between germline ends came to 1 base. Per the germline V gene, CDR1 is KGHSH and CDR2 is LQKENI. The CDR3 is CASSPQETQYF. The CDR3 DNA reads TGTGCCAGCTCACCGCAAGAGACCCAGTACTTC.

This clone was counted a single time. V usage is TRBV30 and J usage is TRBJ1-3; D remains unclear. Germline CDR1 and CDR2: GTSNPN and SVGIG (reference sequence). Trimming pared 4 bases from V and 5 bases from J, leaving 6 bases between. This CDR3 is 11 amino acids long. CDR3 DNA sequence: TGTGCCTGGACACCTAGAAACACCATATATTTT. Protein: CAWTPRNTIYF.

The chain recombines TRBV27 with TRBJ2-7, with D perhaps given as TRBD1 or TRBD2 (5 bases each). Germline CDR1 reads MNHEY; CDR2 reads SMNVEV (reference sequence). V lost 4 bases and J 4 bases, leaving 11 bases between the germline ends. This CDR3 is 13 amino acids long. CDR3 sequence: CASSSGPSYEQYF. The DNA of the CDR3 is TGTGCCAGCAGTTCGGGACCCTCTTACGAGCAGTACTTC.

This rearrangement joins TRBV29-1 to TRBJ2-3; TRBD2 matches 13 bases. The ends lost 4 bases at V and 4 bases at J; junction bases unmatched: 5. The V gene's germline CDR1 is SQVTM and CDR2 ANQGSEA. The CDR3 extends over 15 amino acids. The CDR3, as DNA: TGCAGCGTTGGGACTAGCGGGAGATGGGCAGATACGCAGTATTTT. It encodes CSVGTSGRWADTQYF.

This clone was detected once. The chain couples TRBV5-1 to TRBJ2-7; TRBD1 is a possible D gene (6 bases). CDR1 is SGHRS and CDR2 is YFSETQ in the germline V gene. The CDR3 is 15 amino acids. Trimming stripped 0 bases from V and 2 bases from J, with 12 bases between. The CDR3 here is CASSLAGTLTYEQYF. The CDR3 DNA sequence: TGCGCCAGCAGCTTGGCCGGGACATTGACCTACGAGCAGTACTTC.

This clone was seen once. This chain uses TRBV6-5 with TRBJ2-1; D perhaps matches TRBD2 (7 bases). CDR3 length: 13 residues. Germline lookup yields CDR1 MNHEY and CDR2 SVGAGI. Trimming took 11 bases from V and 3 from J, leaving 14 bases between them. DNA of the CDR3: TGTGCCTCGAAGGGGGGGAACTACAATGAGCAGTTCTTC. Translation: CASKGGNYNEQFF.

The V and J genes are TRBV2 and TRBJ2-7; 8 positions match TRBD1. J lost 5 bases, V lost 5 bases, and 5 bases had no gene match. The CDR3 has 13 residues. Looked up from germline, CDR1 is SNHLY and CDR2 is FYNNEI. CDR3 DNA: TGTGCCAGCAGTTACAACAGGGGGAACGAGCAGTACTTC. This translates into CASSYNRGNEQYF.

The chain couples TRBV9 to TRBJ2-7; no clear D gene. Trimming pared 0 bases from V and 0 bases from J, leaving 7 bases between. Germline CDR1 reads SGDLS; CDR2 reads YYNGEE. This CDR3 contains 14 residues. The CDR3 DNA reads as TGTGCCAGCAGCGTAGGTACAGCCTCCTACGAGCAGTACTTC. It codes for CASSVGTASYEQYF.

The chain carries TRBV9 and TRBJ2-2; D gene ambiguous. The CDR3 has 15 residues. Germline-derived CDR1 and CDR2 are SGDLS and YYNGEE. With 0 bases removed from V and 1 base from J, the gap between germline ends came to 7 bases. CDR3 nucleotides: TGTGCCAGCAGCGTAGGGGATAGGAACACCGGGGAGCTGTTTTTT. It is translated as CASSVGDRNTGELFF. The whole variable domain, remainder taken from reference TRBV9 and TRBJ2-2, is DSGVTQTPKHLITATGQRVTLRCSPRSGDLSVYWYQQSLDQGLQFLIQYYNGEERAKGNILERFSAQQFPDLHSELNLSSLELGDSALYFCASSVGDRNTGELFFGEGSRLTVL.

This clone was detected only a few times. The rearrangement joins TRBV28 to TRBJ2-4, with a possible D match to TRBD1 (5 bases). The CDR3 is made up of 13 amino acids. V was pared by 9 bases and J by 7 bases, with 16 bases between. Per germline, CDR1 MDHEN and CDR2 SYDVKM. The CDR3 coding sequence is TGTGCCAGTACGATAGGGGCGGAGAACATTCAGTACTTC. Protein: CASTIGAENIQYF.

This clone has a handful of counts. The chain has TRBV6-5 and TRBJ1-2; 8 bases map to TRBD1. The V gene end was trimmed by 6 bases and the J gene end by 7 bases; junction bases not matched to a gene: 7. This CDR3 comprises 13 residues. CDR1 and CDR2 (germline): MNHEY, SVGAGI. Here the CDR3 reads CASSPRQGSGYTF. Here the CDR3 DNA reads TGTGCCAGCAGCCCTCGACAGGGGTCTGGCTACACCTTC.

The count of this clone is one. V usage is TRBV5-1 and J usage is TRBJ2-1, with 10 bases aligning to TRBD1. CDR1 SGHRS and CDR2 YFSETQ come from the germline V gene. This CDR3 has 14 residues. Germline trimming cut 0 bases from V and 6 bases from J; bases unmatched to any gene: 0. CDR3 protein: CASSLGTGGNEQFF. DNA of the CDR3: TGCGCCAGCAGCTTGGGGACAGGGGGCAATGAGCAGTTCTTC.

The chain uses TRBV27 and TRBJ2-5, with 7 bases fitting TRBD2. V lost 2 bases to trimming and J lost 2 bases; unmatched junction nucleotides: 5. Germline V gene sequence: CDR1 MNHEY, CDR2 SMNVEV (reference sequence). The CDR3 has 15 amino acids. CDR3 in DNA: TGTGCCAGCAGTTTAAGGCTAGCGGCACAAGAGACCCAGTACTTC. Protein: CASSLRLAAQETQYF.